This record looks at one T cell receptor beta chain sequence and its context. Its target is unknown. The data were taken from a study of radiation and T cells in renal cell carcinoma. In the study overall: Nephrectomy followed 15 Gy stereotactic body radiation by 4 weeks. Study-wide results and limits: In blood, top tumor clones expanded by 2 weeks, shrinking by 4. Without pretreatment biopsies, baseline tumor clonotype presence was undetermined.

The CDR3 length is 15 residues. Germline lookup yields CDR1 SGHNT and CDR2 YYREEE (reference sequence). V gave up 1 base and J gave up 3 bases, with 13 bases separating them. Sequencing was performed with immunoSEQ multiplex PCR; in TCRdb, only in-frame clones are kept and a portion is missing. The sample yields about 130,000 clones, roughly 90% seen once. Indicated time point: baseline pretreatment blood. Treatment noted: 15 Gy SBRT to primary tumor, nephrectomy 4 weeks later. Radiation-treated patients gave blood at baseline, week 2 and week 4. This specimen was blood, taken from a patient whose treatment included radiotherapy and nephrectomy. This rearrangement joins TRBV5-4 to TRBJ2-5; possibly TRBD1 for D (6 bases). This receptor was obtained from a woman in her 50s with renal cell carcinoma. The chain's CDR3 is CASSLYGTPKETQYF. CDR3 sequence (DNA): TGTGCCAGCAGCTTGTACGGGACACCTAAAGAGACCCAGTACTTC.